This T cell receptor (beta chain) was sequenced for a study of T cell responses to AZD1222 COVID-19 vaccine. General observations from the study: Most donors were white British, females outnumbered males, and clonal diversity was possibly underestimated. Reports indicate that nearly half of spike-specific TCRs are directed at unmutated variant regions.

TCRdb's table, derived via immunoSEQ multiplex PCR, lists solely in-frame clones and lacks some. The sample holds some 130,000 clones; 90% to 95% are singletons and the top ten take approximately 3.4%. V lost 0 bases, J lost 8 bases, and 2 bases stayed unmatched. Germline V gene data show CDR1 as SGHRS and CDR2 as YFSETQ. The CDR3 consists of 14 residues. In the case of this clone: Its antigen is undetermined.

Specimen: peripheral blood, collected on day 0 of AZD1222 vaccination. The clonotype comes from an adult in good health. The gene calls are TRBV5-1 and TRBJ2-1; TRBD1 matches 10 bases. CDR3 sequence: CASSLGQGAHEQFF. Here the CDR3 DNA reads TGCGCCAGCAGCTTGGGACAGGGGGCTCATGAGCAGTTCTTC.